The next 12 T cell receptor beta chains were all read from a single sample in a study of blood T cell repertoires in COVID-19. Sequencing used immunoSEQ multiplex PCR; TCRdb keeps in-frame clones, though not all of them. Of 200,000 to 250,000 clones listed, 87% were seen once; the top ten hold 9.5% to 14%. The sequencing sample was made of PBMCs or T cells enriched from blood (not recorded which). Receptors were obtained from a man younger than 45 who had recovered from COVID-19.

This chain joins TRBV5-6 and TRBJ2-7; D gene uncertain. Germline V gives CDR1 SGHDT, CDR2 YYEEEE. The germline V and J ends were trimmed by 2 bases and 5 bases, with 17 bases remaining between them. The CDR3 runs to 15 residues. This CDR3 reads CASSFSTPSYHEQYF. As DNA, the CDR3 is TGTGCCAGCAGCTTTTCGACTCCTTCCTACCACGAGCAGTACTTC.

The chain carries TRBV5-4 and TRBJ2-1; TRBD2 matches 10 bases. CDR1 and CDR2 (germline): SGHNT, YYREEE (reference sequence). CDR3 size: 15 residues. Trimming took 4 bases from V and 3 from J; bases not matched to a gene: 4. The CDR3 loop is CASSPSGGDYNEQFF. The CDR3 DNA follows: TGTGCCAGCAGCCCTAGCGGGGGAGACTACAATGAGCAGTTCTTC.

The CDR3 region has the DNA TGTGCCAGCAGCCCCCGGAGGGGAATCCAAGAGACCCAGTACTTC. Residues: CASSPRRGIQETQYF. V gene TRBV9 combines with J gene TRBJ2-5; tentatively, D is TRBD2 (6 bases). The V end was cut by 4 bases, the J end by 1 base, with 14 bases between. Germline values: CDR1 SGDLS, CDR2 YYNGEE. The CDR3 sequence is 15 residues long.

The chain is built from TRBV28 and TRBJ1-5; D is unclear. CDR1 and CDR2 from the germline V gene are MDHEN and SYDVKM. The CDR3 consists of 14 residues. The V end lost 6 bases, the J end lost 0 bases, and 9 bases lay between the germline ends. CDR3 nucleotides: TGTGCCAGCAGGGCGGGGAGTAGCAATCAGCCCCAGCATTTT. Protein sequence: CASRAGSSNQPQHF. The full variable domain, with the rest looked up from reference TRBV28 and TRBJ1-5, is DVKVTQSSRYLVKRTGEKVFLECVQDMDHENMFWYRQDPGLGLRLIYFSYDVKMKEKGDIPEGYSVSREKKERFSLILESASTNQTSMYLCASRAGSSNQPQHFGDGTRLSIL.

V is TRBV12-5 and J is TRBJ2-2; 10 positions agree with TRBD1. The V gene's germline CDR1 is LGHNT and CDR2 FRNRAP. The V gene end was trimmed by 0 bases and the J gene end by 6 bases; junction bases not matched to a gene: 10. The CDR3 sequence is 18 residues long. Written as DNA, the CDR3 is TGTGCTAGTGGTTTGGTACTTCCCGGGACAGGGGAGCCCGGGGAGCTGTTTTTT. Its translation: CASGLVLPGTGEPGELFF.

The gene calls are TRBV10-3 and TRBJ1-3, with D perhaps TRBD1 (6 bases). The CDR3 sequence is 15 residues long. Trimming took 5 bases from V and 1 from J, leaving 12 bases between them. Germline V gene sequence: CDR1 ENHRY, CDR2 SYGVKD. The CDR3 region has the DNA TGTGCCATCAGTCGAGACAGGAGTTCTGGAAACACCATATATTTT. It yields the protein CAISRDRSSGNTIYF.

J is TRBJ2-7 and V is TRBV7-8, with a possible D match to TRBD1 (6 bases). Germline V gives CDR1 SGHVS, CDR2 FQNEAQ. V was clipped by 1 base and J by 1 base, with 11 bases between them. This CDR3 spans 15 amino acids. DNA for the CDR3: TGTGCCAGCAGCTTAGACAGGGTTAGGTCCTACGAGCAGTACTTC. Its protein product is CASSLDRVRSYEQYF.

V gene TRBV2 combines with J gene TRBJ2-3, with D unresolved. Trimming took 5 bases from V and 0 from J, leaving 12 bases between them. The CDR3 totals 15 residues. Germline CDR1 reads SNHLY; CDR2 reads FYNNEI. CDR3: CASSIENASTDTQYF. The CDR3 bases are TGTGCCAGCAGTATAGAAAACGCCAGCACAGATACGCAGTATTTT. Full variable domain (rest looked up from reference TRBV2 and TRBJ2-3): EPEVTQTPSHQVTQMGQEVILRCVPISNHLYFYWYRQILGQKVEFLVSFYNNEISEKSEIFDDQFSVERPDGSNFTLKIRSTKLEDSAMYFCASSIENASTDTQYFGPGTRLTVL.

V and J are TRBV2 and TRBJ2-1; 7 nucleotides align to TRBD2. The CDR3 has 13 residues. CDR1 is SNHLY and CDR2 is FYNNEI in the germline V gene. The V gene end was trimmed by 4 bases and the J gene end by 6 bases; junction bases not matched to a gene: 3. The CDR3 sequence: CASSATSVNEQFF. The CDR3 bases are TGTGCCAGCAGTGCTACTAGCGTCAATGAGCAGTTCTTC.

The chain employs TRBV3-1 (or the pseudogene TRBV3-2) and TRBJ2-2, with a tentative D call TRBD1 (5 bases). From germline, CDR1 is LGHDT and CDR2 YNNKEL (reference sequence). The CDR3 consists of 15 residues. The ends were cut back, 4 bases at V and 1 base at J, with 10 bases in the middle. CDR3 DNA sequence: TGTGCCAGCAGCCTCCGGACAATGAACACCGGGGAGCTGTTTTTT. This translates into CASSLRTMNTGELFF.

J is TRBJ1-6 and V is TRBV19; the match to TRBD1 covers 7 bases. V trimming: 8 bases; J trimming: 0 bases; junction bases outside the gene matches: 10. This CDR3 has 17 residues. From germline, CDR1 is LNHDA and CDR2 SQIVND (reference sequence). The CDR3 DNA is TGTGCCAGTGTGGACAGGCAACGGGGCTCCTATAATTCACCCCTCCACTTT. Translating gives CASVDRQRGSYNSPLHF.

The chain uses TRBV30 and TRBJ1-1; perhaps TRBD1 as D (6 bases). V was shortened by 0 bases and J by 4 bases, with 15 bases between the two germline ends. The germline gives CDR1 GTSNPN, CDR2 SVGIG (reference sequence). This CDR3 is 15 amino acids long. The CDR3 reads CAWSVSGGGPTEAFF. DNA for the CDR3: TGTGCCTGGAGTGTTTCGGGGGGGGGCCCCACTGAAGCTTTCTTT.